The present entry profiles one T cell receptor (beta chain) with its context. As yet, its antigen is unknown. The data are from a study of graft-versus-host responses after intestinal transplantation. For the study at large: Multivisceral, liver-intestinal, or isolated intestinal transplants were performed in recipients. Every recipient underwent anti-thymocyte globulin induction, then tacrolimus and steroids for three to four years.

The study, taken as a whole, reports: Early post-transplant HvG declines were associated with peak circulating GvH clone levels.

Clones were read by immunoSEQ multiplex PCR, and TCRdb kept only the in-frame ones, dropping some. This table holds 8,900 or so clones, about 93% found once. This CDR3 comprises 11 residues. V shed 5 bases and J shed 8 bases, with 7 bases lying between them. The germline CDR1 and CDR2 sequences are LNHDA and SQIVND (reference sequence). Source: PBMCs, taken 11 days after intestinal transplantation. The V and J genes are TRBV19 and TRBJ2-1; D unresolved. The TCR sequence derives from a human patient who received an intestinal transplant, so some T cells may come from the graft donor. Here the CDR3 DNA reads TGTGCCAGTAGTCTTGGGCATGAGCAGTTCTTC. The encoded protein is CASSLGHEQFF.